The 18 T cell receptor beta chains below come from one sample, sequenced in a study of graft-versus-host responses after intestinal transplantation (dated by TCRdb to the early 2020s). The sample's time point, from its label and the paper: cells obtained before transplantation from donor or recipient. Library construction relied on the immunoSEQ multiplex PCR assay. TCRdb carries this immuneACCESS record with in-frame sequences only. Its versions omit some clonotypes, under half of them owing to an unresolved V gene in the studies checked, with the rest unexplained. The sample table holds roughly 14,000 clones, of which about 29% were seen once. The top ten clonotypes cover over 3.5% of the sample. Material: alloreactive CD4+ T cells from a mixed lymphocyte reaction culture, obtained before intestinal transplant. The label giving this sample's cell subset or site can be read as: CFSE-low proliferating T cells sorted from roughly six-day pre-transplant mixed lymphocyte reaction (GvH or HvG direction). The receptors were sampled from a human patient who received an intestinal transplant.

The V and J genes are TRBV7-2 and TRBJ1-3; TRBD1 matches at 8 bases. Germline CDR1 SGHTA, CDR2 FQGNSA. This CDR3 region has 15 residues. Trimming took 0 bases from V and 4 from J; bases not matched to a gene: 2. The CDR3 sequence is CASSLAGQGGNTIYF. In DNA, the CDR3 is TGTGCCAGCAGCTTAGCCGGACAGGGAGGAAACACCATATATTTT.

CDR3 residues: CASSLQGATNEKLFF. For the CDR3, the DNA is TGCGCCAGCAGCTTACAGGGGGCAACTAATGAAAAACTGTTTTTT. J is TRBJ1-4 and V is TRBV4-1; 8 bases fit TRBD1. V lost 5 bases, J lost 0 bases, and 2 bases stayed unmatched. CDR3 length equals 15 residues. The germline gives CDR1 MGHRA, CDR2 YSYEKL.

The chain employs TRBV7-9 and TRBJ2-7; 9 bases align to TRBD2. The germline gives CDR1 SEHNR, CDR2 FQNEAQ (reference sequence). The CDR3 sequence is 15 residues long. The J segment lost 1 base and the V segment lost 6 bases, leaving 7 bases of the junction unmatched. CDR3 nucleotide sequence: TGTGCCAGCAGGAGTAGCGGGGGAGCTTCCTACGAGCAGTACTTC. It specifies CASRSSGGASYEQYF.

The CDR3, as DNA: TGTGCCAGCAGCGTAGGGGTAAGGAACACCGGGGAGCTGTTTTTT. Translation: CASSVGVRNTGELFF. The rearrangement joins TRBV9 to TRBJ2-2; D ambiguous. The CDR3 has 15 amino acids. Germline V gene data show CDR1 as SGDLS and CDR2 as YYNGEE. The V end lost 0 bases, the J end lost 1 base, and 7 bases lay between the germline ends.

This clone was counted a few times. The chain is built from TRBV6-9 and TRBJ1-2; D is unclear. The CDR3 contains 12 residues. CDR1 MNHGY and CDR2 SVAAGI come from the germline V gene. V shed 7 bases and J shed 5 bases, with 11 bases lying between them. CDR3 loop: CASTSGRYGYTF. As DNA, the CDR3 is TGTGCCAGCACCTCCGGACGGTATGGCTACACCTTC.

This chain links TRBV6-6 with TRBJ2-1, with 8 bases matching TRBD1. V shed 0 bases, J shed 7 bases, and the junction held 5 bases outside the gene matches. The CDR3 sequence is 15 residues long. Looked up from germline, CDR1 is MNHNY and CDR2 is SVGAGI (reference sequence). This CDR3 reads CASSYSRQGKNEQFF. The CDR3 coding sequence is TGTGCCAGCAGTTACTCGAGACAGGGGAAAAATGAGCAGTTCTTC.

V gene TRBV5-4 combines with J gene TRBJ1-2, with D hard to call. The germline gives CDR1 SGHNT, CDR2 YYREEE (reference sequence). The CDR3 is 14 residues long. Trimming stripped 0 bases from V and 1 base from J, with 7 bases between. CDR3 region: CASSLGLVNYGYTF. CDR3 coding DNA: TGTGCCAGCAGCTTGGGTCTGGTTAACTATGGCTACACCTTC.

The chain joins TRBV28 to TRBJ1-5; weak D call: TRBD1 (6 bases). CDR1 and CDR2 from the germline V gene are MDHEN and SYDVKM. Trimming left V 3 bases short and J 6 bases short, with 21 bases between. This CDR3 spans 17 amino acids. CDR3 in DNA: TGTGCCAGCAGTTTGGAAGGCGGGACACCCGGGAGTCAGCCCCAGCATTTT. Translated, it gives CASSLEGGTPGSQPQHF. Using reference TRBV28 and TRBJ1-5 for the parts outside the CDR3, the full variable domain is DVKVTQSSRYLVKRTGEKVFLECVQDMDHENMFWYRQDPGLGLRLIYFSYDVKMKEKGDIPEGYSVSREKKERFSLILESASTNQTSMYLCASSLEGGTPGSQPQHFGDGTRLSIL.

V usage is TRBV2 and J usage is TRBJ2-5, with unresolved D. This CDR3 is 12 amino acids long. The germline V gene encodes CDR1 SNHLY and CDR2 FYNNEI. Trimming removed 5 bases from V and 1 base from J, with 5 bases in between. CDR3 coding DNA: TGTGCCAGCAGTCCTCGCCAAGAGACCCAGTACTTC. This sequence encodes CASSPRQETQYF.

The gene calls are TRBV5-4 and TRBJ2-4, with D hard to call. The germline CDR1 and CDR2 sequences are SGHNT and YYREEE (reference sequence). V lost 0 bases, J lost 0 bases, and 4 bases lay in between. The CDR3 runs 14 residues. CDR3 nucleotide sequence: TGTGCCAGCAGCTTGGGGGGAGCCAAAAACATTCAGTACTTC. Protein sequence: CASSLGGAKNIQYF.

The chain has TRBV30 and TRBJ2-7; 9 nucleotides agree with TRBD2. The V gene's germline CDR1 is GTSNPN and CDR2 SVGIG (reference sequence). V was pared by 3 bases and J by 4 bases, with 7 bases of the junction left unmatched. The CDR3 contains 14 residues. The CDR3 reads CAWRTAGGPYEQYF. The CDR3 DNA sequence: TGTGCCTGGAGAACAGCGGGAGGACCATACGAGCAGTACTTC.

The CDR3 protein is CASTRTSGRSEQFF. In DNA form, the CDR3 reads TGTGCCAGCACCCGGACTAGCGGGAGAAGTGAGCAGTTCTTC. This chain connects TRBV28 to TRBJ2-1; TRBD2 matches 13 bases. Unmatched junction bases numbered 6, after V lost 7 bases and J lost 9 bases. The CDR3 extends over 14 amino acids. Looked up from germline, CDR1 is MDHEN and CDR2 is SYDVKM.

In the case of this clone: The junction differs from germline at one of its ends, possibly a read error. V gene TRBV2 combines with J gene TRBJ1-5; 7 nucleotides line up with TRBD1. Germline CDR1 is SNHLY and CDR2 is FYNNEI. The CDR3 loop spans 14 amino acids. CDR3 DNA sequence: TGTGCCAGCAGTGGGGGAGGGGGCAAGCAGCCCCAGCATTTT. It encodes CASSGGGGKQPQHF. The variable domain in full, with the rest retrieved from reference TRBV2 and TRBJ1-5, is EPEVTQTPSHQVTQMGQEVILRCVPISNHLYFYWYRQILGQKVEFLVSFYNNEISEKSEIFDDQFSVERPDGSNFTLKIRSTKLEDSAMYFCASSGGGGKQPQHFGDGTRLSIL.

The sample holds one count of this clone. The chain employs TRBV11-1 and TRBJ1-4, with D hard to call. Trimming shortened V by 5 bases and J by 0 bases, and 10 bases separated the two germline ends. The CDR3 is made up of 15 amino acids. CDR1 and CDR2 (germline): SGHAT, FQDESV (reference sequence). In nucleotides, the CDR3 is TGTGCCAGCAGCGCATGGGCAACAACTAATGAAAAACTGTTTTTT. The encoded protein is CASSAWATTNEKLFF.

The chain carries TRBV6-1 and TRBJ2-5; 7 bases are shared with TRBD1. The length of the CDR3 is 14 residues. CDR1 MNHNS and CDR2 SASEGT come from the germline V gene. Trimming at V came to 6 bases and at J to 8 bases, leaving 12 bases not matched to a gene. The CDR3 reads CASSPSIRQGTQYF. The CDR3 DNA is TGTGCCAGCAGCCCCAGCATTAGACAGGGCACCCAGTACTTC.

V and J are TRBV6-6 and TRBJ2-5, with D hard to call. CDR3 length equals 14 residues. Germline CDR1 and CDR2: MNHNY and SVGAGI (reference sequence). V shed 1 base and J shed 3 bases, with 9 bases lying between them. In DNA form, the CDR3 reads TGTGCCAGCAGTTACTGGGTCGGCGAAGAGACCCAGTACTTC. As protein: CASSYWVGEETQYF.

This clone showed up just a few times. The rearrangement joins TRBV6-6 to TRBJ2-1, with 7 bases fitting TRBD2. Germline V lookup: CDR1 MNHNY, CDR2 SVGAGI (reference sequence). This CDR3 is built from 10 residues. The J segment lost 14 bases and the V segment lost 5 bases, leaving 3 bases of the junction unmatched. This chain's CDR3 is CASSVREKFF. The CDR3 DNA reads TGTGCCAGCAGTGTGCGGGAGAAGTTCTTC.

The rearrangement links TRBV28 to TRBJ1-3, with a weak D call TRBD1 (5 bases). The V end was cut by 7 bases, the J end by 2 bases, with 12 bases between. The germline gives CDR1 MDHEN, CDR2 SYDVKM. The CDR3 is 14 amino acids. Here the CDR3 reads CASNTGATGNTIYF. CDR3 bases: TGTGCCAGCAACACCGGGGCAACTGGAAACACCATATATTTT.